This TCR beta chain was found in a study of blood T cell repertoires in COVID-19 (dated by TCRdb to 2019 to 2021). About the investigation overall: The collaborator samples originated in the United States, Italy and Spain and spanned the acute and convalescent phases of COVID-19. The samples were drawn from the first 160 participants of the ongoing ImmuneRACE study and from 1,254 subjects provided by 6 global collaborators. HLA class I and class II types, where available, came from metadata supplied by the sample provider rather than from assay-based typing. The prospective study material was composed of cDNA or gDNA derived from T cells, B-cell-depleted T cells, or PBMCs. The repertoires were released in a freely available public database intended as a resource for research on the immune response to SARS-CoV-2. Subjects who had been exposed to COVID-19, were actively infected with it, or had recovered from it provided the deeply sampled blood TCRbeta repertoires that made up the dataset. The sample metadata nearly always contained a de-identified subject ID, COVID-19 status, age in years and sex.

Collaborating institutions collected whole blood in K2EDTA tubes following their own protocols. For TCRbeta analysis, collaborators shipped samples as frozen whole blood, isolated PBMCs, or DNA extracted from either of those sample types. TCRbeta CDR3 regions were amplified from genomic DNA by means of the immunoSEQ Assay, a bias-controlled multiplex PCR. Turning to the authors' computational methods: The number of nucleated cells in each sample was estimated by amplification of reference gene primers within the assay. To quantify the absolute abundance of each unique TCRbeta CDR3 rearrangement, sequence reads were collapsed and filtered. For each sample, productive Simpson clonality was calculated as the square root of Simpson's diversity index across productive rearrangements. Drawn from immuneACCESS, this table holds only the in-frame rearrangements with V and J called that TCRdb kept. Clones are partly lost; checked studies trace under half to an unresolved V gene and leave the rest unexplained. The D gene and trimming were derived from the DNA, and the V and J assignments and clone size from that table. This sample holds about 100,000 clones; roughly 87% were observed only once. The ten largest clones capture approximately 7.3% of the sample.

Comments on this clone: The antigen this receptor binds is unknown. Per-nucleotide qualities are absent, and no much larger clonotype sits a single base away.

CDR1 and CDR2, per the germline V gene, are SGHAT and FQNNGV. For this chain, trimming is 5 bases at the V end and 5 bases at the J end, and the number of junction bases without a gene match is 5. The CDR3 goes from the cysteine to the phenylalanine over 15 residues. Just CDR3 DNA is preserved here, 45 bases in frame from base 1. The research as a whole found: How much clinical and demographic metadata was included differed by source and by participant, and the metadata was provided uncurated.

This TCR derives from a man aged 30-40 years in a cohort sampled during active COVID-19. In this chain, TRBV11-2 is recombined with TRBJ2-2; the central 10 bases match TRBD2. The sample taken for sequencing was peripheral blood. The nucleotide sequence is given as TGTGCCAGCAGCCGATTAGCGGGGGGAACCGGGGAGCTGTTTTTT. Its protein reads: CASSRLAGGTGELFF.